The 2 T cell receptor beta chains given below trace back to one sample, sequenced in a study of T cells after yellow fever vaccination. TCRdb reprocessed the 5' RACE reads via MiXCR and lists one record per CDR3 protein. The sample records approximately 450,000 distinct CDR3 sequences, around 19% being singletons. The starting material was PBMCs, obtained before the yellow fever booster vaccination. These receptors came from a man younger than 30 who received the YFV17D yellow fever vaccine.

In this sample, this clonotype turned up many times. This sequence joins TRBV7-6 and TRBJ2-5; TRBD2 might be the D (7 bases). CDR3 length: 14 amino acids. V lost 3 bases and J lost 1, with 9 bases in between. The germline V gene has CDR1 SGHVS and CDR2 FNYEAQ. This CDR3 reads CASSFAGAQETQYF. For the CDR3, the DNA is TGTGCCAGCAGCTTCGCGGGGGCCCAAGAGACCCAGTACTTC.

CDR3 bases: TGCGCCAGCAGCCAAGCCCGCGGGGGACTACCGCATGAGCAGTTCTTC. Translation gives CASSQARGGLPHEQFF. The J gene is TRBJ2-1, the V gene TRBV4-1; TRBD2 agrees at 7 bases. CDR3 length equals 16 residues. The V and J ends lost 1 base and 8 bases, in that order; junction bases with no gene match: 11. Germline V gives CDR1 MGHRA, CDR2 YSYEKL.